The T cell receptor beta chain under discussion was sequenced for a study of cytomegalovirus exposure and HLA in healthy donors (dated by TCRdb to 2015 to 2018). Concerning the study at large: According to an earlier analysis of around 600 of the donors, 150 million to 200 million T cells yielded 90 million to 130 million unique TCR beta sequences and roughly 280 Gb of sequence data. Around 300 gigabases of sequencing data and tens of millions of unique TCR sequences were included in an early release covering about 700 HLA-typed donors. Of the 398 genotyped donors, 65% to 90% fell in the genetic ancestry cluster associated with self-reported Caucasian donors. The study was designed to test whether signatures of past pathogen exposure could be identified by cataloging public T cell receptors. Using immunosequencing, the study profiled T cell repertoires from around 670 subjects and related those repertoires to cytomegalovirus serostatus. In addition to the first cohort of 666 subjects, a separate validation cohort of 120 different subjects was used. The study combined high-throughput TCR immunosequencing, statistical association of individual TCRs with disease status, and machine learning to predict cytomegalovirus infection status. A later analysis re-analyzed previously published TCR beta repertoires from 500 to 700 donors and added high-resolution HLA genotyping to study TCR occurrence patterns. The later analysis used no new phenotypic data to find candidate immune exposures, relying instead on TCR beta sequences and their occurrence across donors. To decide whether each TCR beta V gene segment behaved as functional or pseudogenic, an earlier analysis of approximately 600 of the donors relied on high-throughput TCR beta sequencing. Alongside the repertoire data, information on donor age, sex, ethnicity and CMV serostatus was compiled. A later genetic analysis used genome-wide SNP genotypes for about three fifths of the 666 donors, treating that subset as a discovery cohort. All discovery cohort repertoires had been generated using a single sequencing platform. Both class I and class II loci were covered by HLA typing, at four-digit resolution. Typing coverage differed by locus: A, B, C, DRB1 and DQB1 were typed in about 629-640 donors, DQA1 in 522, DPA1 in 600 to 610, and DPB1 in 400 to 480. Because of strong linkage in the cohort, 4 to 6 DR-DQ haplotypes were treated as single units for association and clustering. On average, 235,054 unique TCR beta nucleotide sequences were sequenced per donor among several hundred genotyped donors of the cohort, with about 17% of those sequences being non-productive.

Sequences SEHNR (CDR1) and FQNEAQ (CDR2) are obtained from the germline V gene (reference sequence). The CDR3 goes from the cysteine to the phenylalanine over 11 residues. The only DNA kept is the CDR3, 33 bases in frame from the first base. Comments on this clone: Its antigen is unknown. One end of the junction varies from germline; a read error may be responsible.

General study outcomes and caveats: In both the original and validation cohorts, the classifier was reported to diagnose cytomegalovirus status with high specificity and sensitivity. A later analysis found that most CMV-associated TCR beta chains appeared HLA-restricted, with HLA associations seemingly driven largely by CMV exposure. Correlated functional status among segregating V segments might be attributable to linkage disequilibrium, but an unknown experimental factor could not be ruled out. Broadly in line with IMGT annotations, most TCR beta V segments showed up in productive rearrangements about 90% or about 30% of the time in an earlier analysis of several hundred of the donors. Three of the identified cytomegalovirus-associated TCR beta chains were confirmed in vitro to be specific for cytomegalovirus antigens. A later analysis associated 15,000 to 20,000 TCR beta sequences with specific HLA alleles at a false discovery rate of 0.05. The 87-base-pair reads could not distinguish some IMGT-functional V segments, including TRBV6-2 and TRBV6-3, so those segments were excluded. A cluster of highly shared sequence variants was judged likely to represent a technical artifact of the sequencing pipeline. A further reported finding was that TCR beta sequences accurately predicted the HLA-A and HLA-B alleles for most subjects in the first cohort. Most TCR sequences were observed very rarely across donors, whereas some public TCRs were present in many individuals. V-gene and J-gene trimming of TCR beta chains was associated with a missense DCLRE1C variant in a later genetic analysis, and the association was replicated in an independent cohort. The only immune exposure information available for the cohort was CMV serostatus. A later analysis found that HLA-associated TCR beta chains were more clonally expanded and had lower generation probabilities than equally common non-associated chains. Sequencing depth was assumed to be roughly uniform across donors in the presence/absence analyses, though that assumption may not hold. Several of the top co-occurrence clusters appeared to be linked to parvovirus B19, influenza, CMV and Epstein-Barr virus, according to a later analysis. In a later analysis, TCR association rates were found to vary across HLA loci, with the most associated TCRs seen for DRB1 alleles and the fewest for HLA-C alleles. The authors suggested that the approach could potentially be generalized to other disease states and immunological phenotypes. In this cohort, only TCR beta chains were sequenced, and detectable features were limited by the absence of alpha or paired-chain data. Because HLA typing was unavailable for some donors at each locus, only the typed subset was used in association tests. Compared with the 666-donor mean, donors in an Asian-associated ancestry cluster had fewer N-insertions in productive TCRs, according to a later genetic analysis. Assigning TCR associations to individual alleles was difficult when HLA alleles, especially DR and DQ, strongly co-occurred. The study gave a list of some 150 TCR beta chains associated with cytomegalovirus. Because counts were too low, approximately 15 rarely observed V segments, including chromosome 9 orphons, were excluded from the earlier analysis of fewer than 650 of the donors.

The cohort was made up of under 800 healthy bone marrow donors. Cohort members were all nominally healthy when sampled, although unrecorded immune exposures were likely present. The donor was CMV seropositive and belonged to the group of 250 to 350 seropositive cohort members. A peripheral blood sample was provided by each donor, and peripheral blood mononuclear cells were used for TCR beta sequencing. The Qiagen DNeasy Blood Extraction Kit was used to extract genomic DNA from the blood cell samples. The method was the immunoSEQ multiplex PCR assay. A mixture of 60 forward primers for TCR Vbeta segments and 13 reverse primers for TCR Jbeta segments was used in the multiplex PCR. A multiplex PCR assay on genomic DNA amplified the CDR3 region of rearranged TCR beta genes. The amplified TCR beta libraries were sequenced on the Illumina HiSeq System as 87-base-pair reads. In the original analysis: A later analysis tallied 75 million to 85 million unique TCR beta chains across the 700 or so repertoires, and some 10 million of those chains were shared by two or more donors. Raw reads were error-corrected and collapsed into unique sequences with a nearest-neighbor algorithm that merged closely related sequences to remove PCR and sequencing errors. V, D and J gene segments were assigned by aligning CDR3 sequences to IMGT reference sequences. Each retained sequence needed at least a six-nucleotide match to both a V gene segment and a J gene segment. Rearrangements were classified as productive when the CDR3 lacked stop codons and remained in frame with V and J, and all other rearrangements were classified as non-productive. CDR3 was defined by IMGT convention, running from the second conserved V-encoded cysteine to the conserved J-encoded phenylalanine. The earlier analysis of 500 to 750 of the donors excluded any sequence lacking an unambiguous match to a single V gene segment. In an earlier analysis of 500 to 750 of the donors, V segments were called functional above 56.7% productive rearrangements and were called segregating when the between-donor standard deviation exceeded 5%. A statistical classification framework was built to diagnose cytomegalovirus status from the catalog of TCR beta chain sequences. In a later analysis, V and J genes were assigned by comparing TCR nucleotide sequences against IMGT/GENE-DB human TR gene sequences. In a later analysis, CDR3 sequences and most-parsimonious VDJ recombination scenarios were assigned using the TCRdist pipeline. In a later analysis, each TCR beta chain was defined by its CDR3 amino acid sequence together with its V-gene family, and reads without a unique V-gene family were excluded. A later analysis removed roughly 590 highly shared, low-generation-probability nucleotide sequences to deal with suspected cross-contamination and a sequencing artifact. In a later analysis, a clonal expansion index was calculated for each public chain from normalized within-repertoire ranks of inferred template counts. Generation probabilities in a later analysis came from a VDJ recombination model fitted to out-of-frame rearrangements, and those results were checked against IGoR. A later analysis scored TCR-TCR, TCR-HLA and TCR-CMV co-occurrence with hypergeometric tests, applying a repertoire-size bias correction to TCR pairs. In a later analysis, false discovery rates were estimated by permuting HLA or CMV assignments 20 times. In a later analysis, co-occurring TCRs were grouped using DBSCAN, with TCRdist sequence similarity added in when clustering inside HLA-allele-positive subsets. Repertoires with fewer than 30,000 or more than 120,000 public chains, plus five repertoires with anomalous nucleotide sharing, were excluded from co-occurrence clustering. TCRdb obtained this table from immuneACCESS and retained in-frame rearrangements with V and J assigned. These tables miss some clones; where compared with another copy, unresolved V genes account for less than half of the shortfall, and the remainder is unexplained. That table gives V, J and clone size, and the DNA gave D and trimming. This sample gives 120,000 or so clones in total; roughly 78% of them show up just once. The ten largest clones represent 7% to 9.5% of the sample.

Sequencing input: PBMCs. The TCR originated in a man aged 25-45 years in good health and CMV-seropositive. The chain employs TRBV7-9 and TRBJ2-7; a tentative D call is TRBD2 (5 bases match). The CDR3: CSSGNYYEQYF. The DNA reads TGTTCCAGCGGAAACTACTACGAGCAGTACTTC.